A selection of T cell receptor beta chains follows, all from one sample in a study of shared clonotypes between healthy human individuals. The table came from immunoSEQ multiplex PCR; TCRdb's copy has only in-frame clones and leaves some out. This sample has some 2 million clones, with around 96% found just once. The sample was naive CD8+ T cells sorted from blood. These receptor sequences come from a man aged 18 to 30 in good health. Each CDR3 is given with its conserved first and last residue. The D gene is left open where the match is weak. A clone size is listed for some rows: how often the clone was seen (once, few, many), or a class if it is expanded.

>TRBJ2-7|TRBV30|NA|NA
CAWSPPQGPEQYF
TGTGCCTGGTCCCCGCCACAGGGTCCCGAGCAGTACTTC
>TRBJ2-5|TRBV28|NA|NA
CASSFELPQETQYF
TGTGCCAGCAGTTTTGAGCTGCCCCAAGAGACCCAGTACTTC
>TRBJ2-5|TRBV13|NA|NA
CASSSLPDGGQYF
TGTGCCAGCAGCTCCCTCCCAGATGGGGGCCAGTACTTC
>TRBJ2-7|TRBV15|NA|NA
CATSRDPRDGYYEQYF
TGTGCCACCAGCAGAGACCCTCGGGATGGGTACTACGAGCAGTACTTC
>TRBJ2-5|TRBV7-9|NA|NA
CASSSETDPLETQYF
TGTGCCAGCAGCTCGGAGACGGACCCTTTAGAGACCCAGTACTTC
>TRBJ2-7|TRBV6-5|NA|NA
CASSSLDKAYEQYF
TGTGCCAGCAGTTCCCTCGACAAGGCCTACGAGCAGTACTTC
>TRBJ2-1|TRBV15|NA|NA
CATSITVAGSNEQFF
TGTGCCACCAGCATTACAGTTGCAGGGTCAAATGAGCAGTTCTTC
>TRBJ1-5|TRBV19|NA|NA
CASKQEAVSNQPQHF
TGTGCCAGTAAGCAGGAAGCAGTCAGCAATCAGCCCCAGCATTTT
>TRBJ1-1|TRBV20-1|NA|NA
CSARENTEAFF
TGCAGTGCTAGAGAGAACACTGAAGCTTTCTTT
>TRBJ2-1|TRBV5-1|NA|NA
CASSWDFNEQFF
TGCGCCAGCAGCTGGGACTTCAATGAGCAGTTCTTC
>TRBJ2-1|TRBV7-9|NA|TRBD1
CASSLTWTGGMNEQFF
TGTGCCAGCAGCTTAACGTGGACAGGGGGCATGAATGAGCAGTTCTTC
>TRBJ2-3|TRBV30|NA|NA
CAWSPLDPQYF
TGTGCCTGGAGTCCTCTAGATCCGCAGTATTTT
>TRBJ1-5|TRBV6-1|NA|NA
CASSARDIWSNQPQHF
TGTGCCAGCAGTGCCCGGGACATTTGGAGCAATCAGCCCCAGCATTTT
>TRBJ1-1|TRBV5-1|NA|TRBD1
CASSLRDSSYVLNMNTEAFF
TGCGCCAGCAGCTTGAGGGACAGCAGTTACGTACTTAACATGAACACTGAAGCTTTCTTT
>TRBJ2-5|TRBV7-3|NA|NA
CASSPGTGPRETQYF
TGTGCCAGCAGCCCGGGAACAGGGCCTCGGGAGACCCAGTACTTC
>TRBJ2-1|TRBV12-1|NA|NA
CASNAGTSPNEQFF
TGTGCCAGCAACGCCGGGACTAGTCCAAATGAGCAGTTCTTC
>TRBJ2-1|TRBV5-6|NA|NA
CASSGGWGWDNEQFF
TGTGCCAGCAGCGGAGGATGGGGTTGGGACAATGAGCAGTTCTTC
>TRBJ2-2|TRBV28|NA|NA
CASIPGTVANTGELFF
TGTGCCAGCATACCTGGGACTGTGGCGAACACCGGGGAGCTGTTTTTT
>TRBJ2-7|TRBV4-1|NA|TRBD2
CASSQVVPRGGRSYEQYF
TGCGCCAGCAGCCAAGTAGTCCCCCGGGGGGGGCGATCTTACGAGCAGTACTTC
>TRBJ1-2|TRBV29-1|NA|NA
CSVEGGVDGYTF
TGCAGCGTTGAGGGCGGGGTGGATGGCTACACCTTC
>TRBJ1-4|TRBV28|NA|NA
CASSPTGLANEKLFF
TGTGCCAGCAGTCCTACAGGGCTGGCTAATGAAAAACTGTTTTTT
>TRBJ2-1|TRBV5-1|NA|NA
CASSPDLLDNEQFF
TGCGCCAGCAGCCCCGACTTGCTGGACAATGAGCAGTTCTTC
>TRBJ2-7|TRBV6-5|NA|NA
CASSYSKRDGTYEQYF
TGTGCCAGCAGTTACTCAAAACGGGACGGAACCTACGAGCAGTACTTC
>TRBJ2-2|TRBV11-2|NA|TRBD2
CASSLSAGGFTGELFF
TGTGCCAGCAGCTTATCGGCGGGAGGATTTACCGGGGAGCTGTTTTTT
>TRBJ1-5|TRBV6-1|NA|NA
CASTQAQWSNQPQHF
TGTGCCAGCACCCAGGCTCAGTGGAGCAATCAGCCCCAGCATTTT
>TRBJ1-5|TRBV5-1|NA|NA
CASSLGPDFYNQPQHF
TGCGCCAGCAGCTTGGGTCCGGATTTTTACAATCAGCCCCAGCATTTT
>TRBJ2-5|TRBV5-8|NA|NA
CASSLGPGETQYF
TGTGCCAGCAGCTTGGGGCCCGGGGAGACCCAGTACTTC
>TRBJ2-7|TRBV6-6|NA|NA
CASTLGSGINYEQYF
TGTGCCAGCACCCTCGGGTCAGGGATAAACTACGAGCAGTACTTC
>TRBJ2-1|TRBV9|NA|NA
CASSGLREQFF
TGTGCCAGCAGCGGACTGAGGGAGCAGTTCTTC
>TRBJ2-7|TRBV28|NA|NA
CASSMGIAYEQYF
TGTGCCAGCAGTATGGGAATTGCGTACGAGCAGTACTTC
>TRBJ1-1|TRBV30|few|NA
CAWRTQGGVTEAFF
TGTGCCTGGAGAACTCAGGGTGGTGTCACTGAAGCTTTCTTT
>TRBJ1-4|TRBV5-1|NA|TRBD1
CASSLGTGGAAGEKLFF
TGCGCCAGCAGCTTGGGGACAGGGGGCGCAGCTGGTGAAAAACTGTTTTTT
>TRBJ2-7|TRBV7-9|NA|NA
CASSPRQNTYEQYF
TGTGCCAGCAGCCCCCGACAGAATACCTACGAGCAGTACTTC
>TRBJ1-2|TRBV7-2|NA|TRBD1
CASSAWTGSEGYTF
TGTGCCAGCAGCGCCTGGACAGGGAGTGAAGGCTACACCTTC
>TRBJ2-1|TRBV7-8|NA|NA
CASSLGPVTEQFF
TGTGCCAGCAGCTTAGGCCCAGTCACTGAGCAGTTCTTC
>TRBJ2-7|TRBV7-9|NA|NA
CASSTGLDEQYF
TGTGCCAGTTCCACAGGGCTCGACGAGCAGTACTTC
>TRBJ2-3|TRBV12-5|once|TRBD2
CASGLTTSGRGDTQYF
TGTGCTAGTGGTTTGACAACTAGCGGGAGAGGTGATACGCAGTATTTT
>TRBJ1-5|TRBV27|NA|NA
CASSPWTDNQPQHF
TGTGCCAGCAGTCCCTGGACAGACAATCAGCCCCAGCATTTT
>TRBJ2-3|TRBV25-1|NA|NA
CASRVTDTQYF
TGTGCCAGCAGGGTCACAGATACGCAGTATTTT
>TRBJ1-4|TRBV28|NA|NA
CASSSKGTTNEKLFF
TGTGCCAGCAGTTCCAAGGGGACAACTAATGAAAAACTGTTTTTT
>TRBJ2-7|TRBV11-1|few|NA
CATGTGYF
TGTGCCACCGGTACCGGCTACTTC
>TRBJ2-7|TRBV5-6|once|NA
CASSLGVGIYEQYF
TGTGCCAGCAGCTTGGGGGTTGGCATATACGAGCAGTACTTC
>TRBJ1-1|TRBV7-9|NA|TRBD1
CASTWTGDEAFF
TGTGCCAGCACCTGGACAGGGGATGAAGCTTTCTTT
>TRBJ2-3|TRBV30|once|NA
CAWSFTDTQYF
TGTGCCTGGAGTTTCACAGATACGCAGTATTTT
>TRBJ2-1|TRBV4-3|NA|TRBD2
CASSQETSGRGWGEQFF
TGCGCCAGCAGCCAAGAAACTAGCGGGAGAGGTTGGGGTGAGCAGTTCTTC
>TRBJ2-7|TRBV10-3|NA|TRBD1
CAISEPRQGGTYEQYF
TGTGCCATCAGTGAGCCGCGACAGGGGGGTACCTACGAGCAGTACTTC
>TRBJ1-1|TRBV11-2|NA|TRBD1
CASSSPPTGLNTEAFF
TGTGCCAGCAGCTCACCCCCGACAGGGTTGAACACTGAAGCTTTCTTT
>TRBJ1-1|TRBV6-5|NA|NA
CASSYSSPGDEAFF
TGTGCCAGCAGTTACTCGAGTCCAGGAGATGAAGCTTTCTTT
>TRBJ2-1|TRBV13|NA|NA
CASSLVQSPGNEQFF
TGTGCCAGCAGCTTAGTGCAGTCTCCAGGGAATGAGCAGTTCTTC
>TRBJ1-1|TRBV21-1|NA|NA
CASSKSGTAEAFF
TGTGCCAGCAGCAAATCCGGGACCGCTGAAGCTTTCTTT
>TRBJ2-5|TRBV11-2|NA|TRBD2
CASRPHSGGAGETQYF
TGTGCCAGCAGGCCCCATAGCGGGGGGGCTGGAGAGACCCAGTACTTC
>TRBJ2-1|TRBV5-1|NA|NA
CASSLGGSRGWGWSYNEQFF
TGCGCCAGCAGCTTGGGTGGGTCTAGAGGTTGGGGTTGGTCCTACAATGAGCAGTTCTTC
>TRBJ1-2|TRBV5-1|NA|NA
CASSLTANYGYTF
TGCGCCAGCAGCTTGACAGCTAACTATGGCTACACCTTC
>TRBJ2-5|TRBV11-2|NA|TRBD1
CASSPWTGHQETQYF
TGTGCCAGCAGCCCCTGGACAGGCCACCAAGAGACCCAGTACTTC
>TRBJ1-1|TRBV10-3|NA|NA
CAISESGDTEAFF
TGTGCCATCAGTGAGTCAGGGGACACTGAAGCTTTCTTT
>TRBJ2-3|TRBV9|NA|TRBD2
CASSVLASGGTDTQYF
TGTGCCAGCAGCGTATTAGCTAGCGGGGGGACAGATACGCAGTATTTT
>TRBJ2-2|TRBV29-1|once|NA
CSVERRVDAGTGELFF
TGCAGCGTTGAGAGGAGAGTGGACGCCGGGACCGGGGAGCTGTTTTTT